One sample yielded the 5 T cell receptor beta chains listed below, sequenced in a study of CD8+ T cells in alopecia areata. Following RNA extraction, reverse transcription yielded cDNA that acted as the sequencing template. Assay: immunoSEQ multiplex PCR; the TCRdb copy retains only in-frame clones and omits some. The sample has 100,000 to 150,000 clones, around 50% seen once. The source material was NKG2D-low CD8+ T cells sorted from blood. The receptors here all came from a human donor with alopecia areata.

The chain carries TRBV27 and TRBJ2-1; TRBD2 matches at 10 bases. Germline V gives CDR1 MNHEY, CDR2 SMNVEV (reference sequence). The CDR3 has 16 amino acids. After removal of 5 bases from V and 3 bases from J, the junction contained 7 bases not matched to a gene. The CDR3 region is CASSATLAGVYNEQFF. The CDR3, as DNA: TGTGCCAGCAGTGCCACTCTAGCGGGAGTCTACAATGAGCAGTTCTTC.

This chain joins TRBV19 and TRBJ1-1, with a possible D match to TRBD1 (6 bases). There are 15 residues in the CDR3. Germline V gene sequence: CDR1 LNHDA, CDR2 SQIVND (reference sequence). The ends were cut back, 3 bases at V and 5 bases at J, with 16 bases in the middle. The CDR3 spells CASSIGEGVVTEAFF. CDR3 sequence (DNA): TGTGCCAGTAGTATTGGTGAGGGGGTGGTGACTGAAGCTTTCTTT.

The chain joins TRBV13 to TRBJ2-7; D may be TRBD1 (6 bases). Germline CDR1 is PRHDT and CDR2 is FYEKMQ (reference sequence). CDR3 length equals 15 residues. Trimming shortened V by 3 bases and J by 0 bases, and 12 bases separated the two germline ends. CDR3 DNA: TGTGCCAGCAGCTTTCAGGGGTCCTCCTCCTACGAGCAGTACTTC. It yields the protein CASSFQGSSSYEQYF.

The chain has TRBV4-1 and TRBJ1-2, with 9 bases lining up with TRBD1. The J segment lost 4 bases and the V segment lost 4 bases, leaving 4 bases of the junction unmatched. The CDR3 consists of 14 residues. The germline V gene encodes CDR1 MGHRA and CDR2 YSYEKL. CDR3: CASSRTGDLYGYTF. The CDR3 DNA is TGCGCCAGCAGCCGGACAGGGGACCTCTATGGCTACACCTTC.

The chain has TRBV9 and TRBJ2-7; 9 bases line up with TRBD1. V lost 0 bases to trimming and J lost 6 bases; unmatched junction nucleotides: 1. The CDR3 length is 13 residues. Germline V gene sequence: CDR1 SGDLS, CDR2 YYNGEE. The CDR3 protein is CASSVGQGGEQYF. The CDR3 DNA reads as TGTGCCAGCAGCGTAGGACAGGGGGGCGAGCAGTACTTC. Complete variable domain (other parts from reference TRBV9 and TRBJ2-7): DSGVTQTPKHLITATGQRVTLRCSPRSGDLSVYWYQQSLDQGLQFLIQYYNGEERAKGNILERFSAQQFPDLHSELNLSSLELGDSALYFCASSVGQGGEQYFGPGTRLTVT.